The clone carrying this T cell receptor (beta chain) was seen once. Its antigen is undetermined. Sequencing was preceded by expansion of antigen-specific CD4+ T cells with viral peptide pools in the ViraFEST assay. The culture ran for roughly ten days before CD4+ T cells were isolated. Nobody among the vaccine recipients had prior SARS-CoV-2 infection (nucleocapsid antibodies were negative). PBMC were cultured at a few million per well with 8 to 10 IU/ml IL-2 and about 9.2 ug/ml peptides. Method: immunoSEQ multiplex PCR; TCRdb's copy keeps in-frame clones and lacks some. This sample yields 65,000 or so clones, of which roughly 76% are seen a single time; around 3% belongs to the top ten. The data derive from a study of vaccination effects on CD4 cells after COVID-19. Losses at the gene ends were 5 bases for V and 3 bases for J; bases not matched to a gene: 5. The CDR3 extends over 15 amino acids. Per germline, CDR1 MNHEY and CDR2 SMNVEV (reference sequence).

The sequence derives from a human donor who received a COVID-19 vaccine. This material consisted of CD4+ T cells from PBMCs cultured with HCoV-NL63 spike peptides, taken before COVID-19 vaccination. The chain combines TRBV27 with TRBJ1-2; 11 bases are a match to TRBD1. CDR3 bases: TGTGCCAGCAGTAACCGGACAGGGGGCGACTATGGCTACACCTTC. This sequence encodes CASSNRTGGDYGYTF.